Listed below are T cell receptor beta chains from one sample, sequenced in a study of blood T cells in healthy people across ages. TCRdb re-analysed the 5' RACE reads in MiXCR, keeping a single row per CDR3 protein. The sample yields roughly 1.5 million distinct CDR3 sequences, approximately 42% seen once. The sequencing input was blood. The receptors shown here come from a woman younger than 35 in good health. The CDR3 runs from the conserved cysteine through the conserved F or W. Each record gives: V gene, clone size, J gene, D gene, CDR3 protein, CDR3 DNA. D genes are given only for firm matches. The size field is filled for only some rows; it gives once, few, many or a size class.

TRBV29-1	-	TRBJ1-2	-	CSVDDGLVGYTF	TGCAGCGTTGACGACGGACTAGTCGGCTACACCTTC
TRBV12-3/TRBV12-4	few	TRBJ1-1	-	CASRDPVGTNTEAFF	TGTGCCAGCAGAGACCCTGTCGGGACTAACACTGAAGCTTTCTTT
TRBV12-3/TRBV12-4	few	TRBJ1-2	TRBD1	CASNIGGVYGYTF	TGTGCCAGCAATATAGGGGGCGTCTATGGCTACACCTTC
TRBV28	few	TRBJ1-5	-	CASSLRGIRQPQHF	TGTGCCAGCAGTTTAAGGGGTATCAGACAGCCCCAGCATTTT
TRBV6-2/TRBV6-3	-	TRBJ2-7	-	CASSYTAGQGNEQYF	TGTGCCAGCAGTTATACCGCAGGGCAGGGGAACGAGCAGTACTTC
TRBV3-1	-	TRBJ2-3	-	CASSRGIADTRYF	TGTGCCAGCAGCCGAGGGATTGCAGATACGCGGTATTTT
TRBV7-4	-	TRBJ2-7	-	CASSQEEDPNEQYF	TGTGCCAGCAGCCAAGAGGAGGATCCGAACGAGCAGTACTTC
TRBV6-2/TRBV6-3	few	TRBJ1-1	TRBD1	CASSYSGTVTEAFF	TGTGCCAGCAGTTACTCGGGGACAGTGACTGAAGCTTTCTTT
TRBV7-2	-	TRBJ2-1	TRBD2	CASSLESGGRASYNEQFF	TGTGCCAGCAGCTTAGAATCGGGCGGGAGGGCCTCCTACAATGAGCAGTTCTTC
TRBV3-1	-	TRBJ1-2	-	CASSQESVAGYTF	TGTGCCAGCAGTCAAGAATCCGTAGCCGGCTACACCTTC
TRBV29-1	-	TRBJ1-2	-	CSVEGRQVYGYTF	TGCAGCGTTGAAGGGAGGCAGGTCTATGGCTACACCTTC
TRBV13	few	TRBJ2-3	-	CASSLSQNTDTQYF	TGTGCCAGCAGCTTATCACAAAACACAGATACGCAGTATTTT
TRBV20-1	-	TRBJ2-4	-	CSARDRGPIQYF	TGCAGTGCTAGAGATCGGGGGCCCATTCAGTACTTC
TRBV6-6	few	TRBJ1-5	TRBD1	CASIHARGGGQPQHF	TGTGCCAGCATACACGCGCGAGGGGGCGGGCAGCCCCAGCATTTT
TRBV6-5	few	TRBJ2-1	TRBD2	CASSSFGLAGGMKQFF	TGTGCCAGCAGTTCCTTCGGACTAGCGGGAGGAATGAAGCAGTTCTTC
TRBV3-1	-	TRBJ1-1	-	CASSQVRQREAFF	TGTGCCAGCAGCCAAGTTCGGCAGCGTGAAGCTTTCTTT
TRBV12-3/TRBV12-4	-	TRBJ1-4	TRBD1	CAGSPSQGVEKLFF	TGTGCCGGCAGTCCCAGCCAGGGGGTTGAAAAACTGTTTTTT
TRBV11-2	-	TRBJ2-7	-	CASQATGVYNEQYF	TGTGCCAGCCAGGCGACAGGCGTATACAATGAGCAGTACTTC
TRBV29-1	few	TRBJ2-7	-	CSVEDGPYNEQYF	TGCAGCGTTGAAGATGGGCCTTACAATGAGCAGTACTTC
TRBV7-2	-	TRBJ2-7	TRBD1	CASTNRQGEQYF	TGTGCCAGCACCAACCGACAGGGCGAGCAGTACTTC
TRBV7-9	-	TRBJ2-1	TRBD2	CASSPTSGPYEQFF	TGTGCCAGCAGCCCGACTAGCGGTCCCTACGAGCAGTTCTTC
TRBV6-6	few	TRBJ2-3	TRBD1	CASRDRGTTDTQYF	TGTGCCAGCAGGGACAGGGGGACCACAGATACGCAGTATTTT
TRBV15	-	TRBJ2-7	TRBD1	CATSFWDSTINEQYF	TGTGCCACCAGTTTCTGGGACAGTACTATCAATGAGCAGTACTTC
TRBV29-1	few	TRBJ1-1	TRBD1	CSVEDRVSRTEAFF	TGCAGCGTTGAGGACAGGGTCTCTCGGACTGAAGCTTTCTTT
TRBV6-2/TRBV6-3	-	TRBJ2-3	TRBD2	CASSYSAGGRDTQYF	TGTGCCAGCAGTTACTCGGCGGGGGGCAGAGATACGCAGTATTTT
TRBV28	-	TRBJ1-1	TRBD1	CASSFFPGGWNTEAFF	TGTGCCAGCAGTTTTTTCCCAGGGGGTTGGAACACTGAAGCTTTCTTT
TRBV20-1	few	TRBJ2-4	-	CSARATRAKNIQYF	TGCAGTGCTAGAGCTACACGGGCCAAAAACATTCAGTACTTC
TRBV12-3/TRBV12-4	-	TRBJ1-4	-	CASSLRPDWDEKLFF	TGTGCCAGCAGTTTACGTCCTGACTGGGATGAAAAACTGTTTTTT
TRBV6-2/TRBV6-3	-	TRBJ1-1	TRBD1	CASSHHSTGYTEAFF	TGTGCCAGCAGTCACCATTCGACAGGGTACACTGAAGCTTTCTTT
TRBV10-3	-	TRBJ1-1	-	CAISVGAFPTEAFF	TGTGCCATCAGTGTGGGGGCGTTCCCCACTGAAGCTTTCTTT
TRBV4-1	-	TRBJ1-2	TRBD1	CASSQLQGDDGYTF	TGCGCCAGCAGCCAATTACAGGGGGACGATGGCTACACCTTC
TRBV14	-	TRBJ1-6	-	CASSRARGGSPLHF	TGTGCCAGCAGCAGGGCGAGGGGTGGTTCACCCCTCCACTTT
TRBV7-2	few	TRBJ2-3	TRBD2	CASSLPGLAGGPTDTQYF	TGTGCCAGCAGCTTACCGGGACTAGCGGGGGGGCCAACAGATACGCAGTATTTT
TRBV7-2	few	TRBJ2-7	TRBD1	CASSLSGTGGEQYF	TGTGCCAGCAGCTTGTCCGGGACAGGGGGAGAGCAGTACTTC
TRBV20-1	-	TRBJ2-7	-	CSAREPNPGPTYNEQYF	TGCAGTGCTAGAGAACCCAATCCGGGACCAACCTACAATGAGCAGTACTTC
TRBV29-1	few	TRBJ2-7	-	CSVDTRGAEYF	TGCAGCGTTGATACCAGGGGTGCCGAGTACTTC